This T cell receptor (beta chain) was sequenced in a study of vaccination and CD4 T cells after COVID-19. Treatment of the sample: roughly ten-day PBMC culture with coronavirus spike peptide pools or control peptides (ViraFEST assay). Per well, 2 million to 2.5 million PBMCs were cultured in the presence of around 11 IU/ml IL-2 and roughly 10 ug/ml peptide pools. Concerning this clonotype itself: No antigen is known for it.

Oncomine TCR Beta short-read sequencing was applied to DNA from cultured CD4+ T cells. One entry per CDR3 protein, called by TCRdb with MiXCR from the PCR reads. The sample shows 17,000 or so distinct CDR3 sequences, under 30% of them seen only once. The ends were cut back, 5 bases at V and 0 bases at J, with 14 bases in the middle. This CDR3 spans 16 amino acids. The TCR sequence derives from a human donor with COVID-19. The chain couples TRBV12-3 or TRBV12-4 to TRBJ1-3; D ambiguous. Sequenced input: cultured CD4+ T cells from blood. The CDR3 DNA follows: TGTGCCAGCAGTAACGGGGAACAGCTCTCTGGAAACACCATATATTTT. This translates into CASSNGEQLSGNTIYF.